A selection of T cell receptor beta chains follows, all from one sample in a study of cytomegalovirus exposure and HLA in healthy donors. The method was immunoSEQ multiplex PCR; TCRdb's version includes in-frame clones alone and lacks a portion of them. The repertoire includes roughly 84,000 clones, approximately 91% of them detected once, and roughly 2.1% sits in the top ten. Sample: PBMCs. These receptors were collected from a man younger than 45 in good health and CMV-seronegative. Each CDR3 is given with its conserved first and last residue. D genes are given only for firm matches. Clone size appears in some rows only: once, few, many, or a class for an expanded clone.

J: TRBJ2-7; V: TRBV6-6; size: -; D: -; DNA: TGTGCCAGCAGTTTCTCCGCCGACTCGTACGAGCAGTACTTC; CDR3: CASSFSADSYEQYF
J: TRBJ2-5; V: TRBV10-3; size: -; D: -; DNA: TGTGCCATCAGCGACCCCGGGTTGGGGGCGGATGAGACCCAGTACTTC; CDR3: CAISDPGLGADETQYF
J: TRBJ2-2; V: TRBV19; size: few; D: -; DNA: TGTGCCACTCTATCTCAGGGGCGGTCCGGGGAGCTGTTTTTT; CDR3: CATLSQGRSGELFF
J: TRBJ1-1; V: TRBV5-1; size: -; D: TRBD1; DNA: TGCGCCAGCAGCTCGACAGGGGATCGGAACACTGAAGCTTTCTTT; CDR3: CASSSTGDRNTEAFF
J: TRBJ1-1; V: TRBV5-5; size: once; D: TRBD1; DNA: TGTGCCAGCAGCTATTGGACAGGGAAGATGAACACTGAAGCTTTCTTT; CDR3: CASSYWTGKMNTEAFF
J: TRBJ1-1; V: TRBV28; size: -; D: -; DNA: TGTGCCAGCTTTAGTGGTCTGGTGCTAGACGCTTTCTTT; CDR3: CASFSGLVLDAFF
J: TRBJ1-2; V: TRBV10-3; size: -; D: -; DNA: TGTGCCATCAGTGAGTCGGGCAGGCTGTATGGCTACACCTTC; CDR3: CAISESGRLYGYTF
J: TRBJ2-7; V: TRBV14; size: -; D: TRBD2; DNA: TGTGCCAGCAGCCCCTATCCGGGACTAGCGGTAAACTACGAGCAGTACTTC; CDR3: CASSPYPGLAVNYEQYF
J: TRBJ2-3; V: TRBV25-1; size: -; D: -; DNA: TGTGCCAGCAGTGACCGGGGGATGAGCACAGATACGCAGTATTTT; CDR3: CASSDRGMSTDTQYF
J: TRBJ2-5; V: TRBV7-8; size: -; D: -; DNA: TGTGCCAGCAGGACCCACGACAGCTTTAAAGGGACCCAGTACTTC; CDR3: CASRTHDSFKGTQYF
J: TRBJ1-1; V: TRBV7-9; size: -; D: -; DNA: TGTGCCAGCAGCAAAGACAGGTTCCGGACTGAAGCTTTCTTT; CDR3: CASSKDRFRTEAFF
J: TRBJ2-3; V: TRBV5-6; size: -; D: TRBD2; DNA: TGTGCCAGCAGTCCCTTAGCGGGGAGCAGCACAGATACGCAGTATTTT; CDR3: CASSPLAGSSTDTQYF
J: TRBJ2-1; V: TRBV7-8; size: -; D: -; DNA: TGTGCCAGCATCAATTCATTGGGGGGATCCGTCTATGAGCAGTTCTTC; CDR3: CASINSLGGSVYEQFF
J: TRBJ1-5; V: TRBV27; size: -; D: -; DNA: TGTGCCAGCAGTCCAGACAGCTTTTCACCCCAGCATTTT; CDR3: CASSPDSFSPQHF